These T cell receptor beta chains were read from a single sample in a study of T cells in Graves' hyperthyroidism and ophthalmopathy. TCRdb reprocessed the multiplex PCR reads via MiXCR and lists one record per CDR3 protein. Of around 580,000 distinct CDR3 sequences listed, 46% are singletons. Sequenced sample: peripheral blood or thyroid tissue (not recorded which). These receptors originate from a woman in her late teens or twenties with Graves' hyperthyroidism. Both conserved end residues are part of each CDR3. A D gene is named only where the DNA matches it firmly. For some rows the clone size is stated as once, few or many, or as a class when expanded; others skip it.

d_call: -
v_call: TRBV4-1
clone_size: many
j_call: TRBJ2-2
cdr3_aa: CASSQYQRNTGELFF
cdr3_nt: TGCGCCAGCAGCCAGTATCAGAGAAACACCGGGGAGCTGTTTTTT

d_call: -
v_call: TRBV7-8
clone_size: -
j_call: TRBJ2-5
cdr3_aa: CASSLAKIKSWDQETQYF
cdr3_nt: TGTGCCAGCAGCTTAGCGAAGATCAAGTCATGGGACCAAGAGACCCAGTACTTC

d_call: -
v_call: TRBV7-2
clone_size: -
j_call: TRBJ1-3
cdr3_aa: CASSLGLSSGNTIYF
cdr3_nt: TGTGCCAGCAGCTTAGGGCTGAGCTCTGGAAACACCATATATTTT

d_call: -
v_call: TRBV5-1
clone_size: many
j_call: TRBJ2-2
cdr3_aa: CASSLRRGFGELFF
cdr3_nt: TGCGCCAGCAGCTTGCGTCGCGGATTCGGGGAGCTGTTTTTT

d_call: -
v_call: TRBV5-1
clone_size: -
j_call: TRBJ2-6
cdr3_aa: CASSLFAGMDTEAF
cdr3_nt: TGCGCCAGCAGCTTGTTTGCAGGGATGGACACTGAAGCTTTC

d_call: -
v_call: TRBV27
clone_size: many
j_call: TRBJ1-5
cdr3_aa: CASAGSNQPQHF
cdr3_nt: TGTGCCAGCGCCGGTAGCAATCAGCCCCAGCATTTT

d_call: -
v_call: TRBV4-1
clone_size: once
j_call: TRBJ2-5
cdr3_aa: CASSQSGAQETQYF
cdr3_nt: TGCGCCAGCAGCCAAAGTGGGGCCCAAGAGACCCAGTACTTC

d_call: -
v_call: TRBV5-8
clone_size: -
j_call: TRBJ1-6
cdr3_aa: CASSLRGSGDSPLHF
cdr3_nt: TGTGCCAGCAGCTTAAGGGGTAGCGGGGATTCACCCCTCCACTTT

d_call: -
v_call: TRBV6-5
clone_size: many
j_call: TRBJ1-2
cdr3_aa: CASSYSRDRELDYGYTF
cdr3_nt: TGTGCCAGCAGTTACTCGAGGGACCGGGAGTTGGACTATGGCTACACCTTC

d_call: -
v_call: TRBV5-1
clone_size: many
j_call: TRBJ2-5
cdr3_aa: CASSSNLRGETQYF
cdr3_nt: TGCGCCAGCAGCTCAAATCTGCGGGGCGAGACCCAGTACTTC

d_call: -
v_call: TRBV5-6
clone_size: many
j_call: TRBJ2-5
cdr3_aa: CASSLSRPGRIQETQYF
cdr3_nt: TGTGCCAGCAGCTTGTCCAGACCGGGACGGATACAAGAGACCCAGTACTTC

d_call: -
v_call: TRBV15
clone_size: many
j_call: TRBJ2-3
cdr3_aa: CATSSDGTVHTDTQYF
cdr3_nt: TGTGCCACCAGCAGCGACGGGACCGTACACACAGATACGCAGTATTTT

d_call: TRBD2
v_call: TRBV7-8
clone_size: -
j_call: TRBJ2-7
cdr3_aa: CASSVHLGLAESEQYF
cdr3_nt: TGTGCCAGCAGCGTTCACCTGGGACTAGCGGAGTCCGAGCAGTACTTC

d_call: TRBD1
v_call: TRBV29-1
clone_size: many
j_call: TRBJ2-7
cdr3_aa: CSVDATGDEQYF
cdr3_nt: TGCAGCGTTGATGCGACAGGGGACGAGCAGTACTTC

d_call: -
v_call: TRBV20-1
clone_size: -
j_call: TRBJ2-1
cdr3_aa: CSARRGAEVGNEQFF
cdr3_nt: TGCAGTGCTAGACGCGGAGCGGAAGTGGGGAATGAGCAGTTCTTC

d_call: TRBD1
v_call: TRBV27
clone_size: few
j_call: TRBJ1-2
cdr3_aa: CASSPSLGQGPYGYTF
cdr3_nt: TGTGCCAGCAGTCCGTCCCTGGGACAGGGACCCTATGGCTACACCTTC

d_call: -
v_call: TRBV11-2
clone_size: -
j_call: TRBJ2-3
cdr3_aa: CASSSTILSSTDTQYF
cdr3_nt: TGTGCCAGCAGCTCAACCATCCTATCTAGCACAGATACGCAGTATTTT

d_call: -
v_call: TRBV10-1
clone_size: many
j_call: TRBJ1-1
cdr3_aa: CASSVKQGSPNTEAFF
cdr3_nt: TGCGCCAGCAGTGTCAAACAGGGCAGCCCGAACACTGAAGCTTTCTTT

d_call: -
v_call: TRBV6-1
clone_size: -
j_call: TRBJ1-1
cdr3_aa: CASRGDNTEAFF
cdr3_nt: TGTGCCAGCAGGGGGGACAACACTGAAGCTTTCTTT

d_call: TRBD1
v_call: TRBV9
clone_size: once
j_call: TRBJ1-6
cdr3_aa: CASSGEGQGSLPLHF
cdr3_nt: TGTGCCAGCAGCGGAGAAGGACAGGGAAGTTTACCCCTCCACTTT

d_call: TRBD1
v_call: TRBV12-3/TRBV12-4
clone_size: -
j_call: TRBJ1-1
cdr3_aa: CASSLEGARGNTEAFF
cdr3_nt: TGTGCCAGCAGTTTAGAGGGGGCGCGAGGAAACACTGAAGCTTTCTTT

d_call: -
v_call: TRBV7-8
clone_size: many
j_call: TRBJ2-7
cdr3_aa: CASSHRTESYEQYF
cdr3_nt: TGTGCCAGCAGCCACCGGACGGAGAGCTACGAGCAGTACTTC

d_call: -
v_call: TRBV20-1
clone_size: few
j_call: TRBJ2-3
cdr3_aa: CSASFFTDTQYF
cdr3_nt: TGCAGTGCTAGCTTCTTCACAGATACGCAGTATTTT

d_call: -
v_call: TRBV12-3/TRBV12-4
clone_size: many
j_call: TRBJ1-1
cdr3_aa: CASSPDSLNTEAFF
cdr3_nt: TGTGCCAGCAGTCCCGACTCCTTGAACACTGAAGCTTTCTTT

d_call: -
v_call: TRBV6-1
clone_size: many
j_call: TRBJ1-1
cdr3_aa: CASSEAESWAFF
cdr3_nt: TGTGCCAGCAGTGAAGCGGAGTCCTGGGCTTTCTTT

d_call: -
v_call: TRBV12-3/TRBV12-4
clone_size: -
j_call: TRBJ2-5
cdr3_aa: CASRRRETQYF
cdr3_nt: TGTGCCAGCAGGCGGAGGGAGACCCAGTACTTC

d_call: TRBD2
v_call: TRBV29-1
clone_size: -
j_call: TRBJ2-1
cdr3_aa: CSVEEVSRGRLYNEQFF
cdr3_nt: TGCAGCGTTGAAGAAGTCTCTCGCGGGAGGCTCTACAATGAGCAGTTCTTC

d_call: -
v_call: TRBV4-2
clone_size: -
j_call: TRBJ2-2
cdr3_aa: CASSQEVSGPGELFF
cdr3_nt: TGTGCCAGCAGCCAAGAAGTTTCGGGCCCCGGGGAGCTGTTTTTT

d_call: -
v_call: TRBV29-1
clone_size: -
j_call: TRBJ1-1
cdr3_aa: CSVPALRTSRNAEAFF
cdr3_nt: TGCAGCGTTCCCGCCCTGCGGACTTCACGGAACGCTGAAGCTTTCTTT

d_call: TRBD1
v_call: TRBV5-1
clone_size: many
j_call: TRBJ1-2
cdr3_aa: CASSRDRDGYTF
cdr3_nt: TGCGCCAGCAGCCGAGACAGGGATGGCTACACCTTC

d_call: TRBD2
v_call: TRBV2
clone_size: -
j_call: TRBJ2-1
cdr3_aa: CASSVRDGTSPYEQFF
cdr3_nt: TGTGCCAGCAGTGTACGTGACGGGACTAGCCCCTATGAGCAGTTCTTC

d_call: TRBD1
v_call: TRBV3-1
clone_size: many
j_call: TRBJ1-5
cdr3_aa: CASSQQGGRQPQHF
cdr3_nt: TGTGCCAGCAGCCAACAGGGGGGCAGGCAGCCCCAGCATTTT

d_call: -
v_call: TRBV6-1
clone_size: many
j_call: TRBJ2-5
cdr3_aa: CASKYQRSGHQETQYF
cdr3_nt: TGTGCCAGCAAGTACCAGCGAAGCGGCCACCAAGAGACCCAGTACTTC

d_call: -
v_call: TRBV12-3/TRBV12-4
clone_size: many
j_call: TRBJ2-2
cdr3_aa: CASSYFSNTGELFF
cdr3_nt: TGTGCCAGCAGTTACTTTTCGAACACCGGGGAGCTGTTTTTT

d_call: -
v_call: TRBV20-1
clone_size: -
j_call: TRBJ2-7
cdr3_aa: CSANRGLLGYEQYF
cdr3_nt: TGCAGTGCCAATCGGGGCCTGTTGGGCTACGAGCAGTACTTC

d_call: TRBD2
v_call: TRBV4-3
clone_size: few
j_call: TRBJ2-3
cdr3_aa: CASSQEGLAGGRTDTQYF
cdr3_nt: TGCGCCAGCAGCCAAGAGGGACTAGCGGGAGGACGCACAGATACGCAGTATTTT

d_call: -
v_call: TRBV12-3/TRBV12-4
clone_size: -
j_call: TRBJ2-2
cdr3_aa: CASSLWQGELFF
cdr3_nt: TGTGCCAGCAGTTTATGGCAGGGGGAGCTGTTTTTT

d_call: -
v_call: TRBV2
clone_size: many
j_call: TRBJ1-1
cdr3_aa: CASSTTGYTEAFF
cdr3_nt: TGTGCCAGCAGTACAACAGGTTACACTGAAGCTTTCTTT

d_call: TRBD2
v_call: TRBV4-2
clone_size: -
j_call: TRBJ2-5
cdr3_aa: CASSPLTLAGEVETQYF
cdr3_nt: TGTGCCAGCAGCCCCCTAACCTTAGCGGGAGAAGTAGAGACCCAGTACTTC

d_call: -
v_call: TRBV7-2
clone_size: -
j_call: TRBJ1-2
cdr3_aa: CASSQDRQGDNYGYTF
cdr3_nt: TGTGCCAGCAGCCAAGATCGGCAGGGTGATAACTATGGCTACACCTTC